In this sample, the clone carrying this TCR beta chain turned up many times. The antigen remains undetermined. Germline V gene sequence: CDR1 MNHEY, CDR2 SVGEGT. Deletions cut 2 bases from V and 3 bases from J, with 11 bases between. The CDR3 runs to 15 residues. The data originate from a study of CD8 T cells in ankylosing spondylitis. TCRdb itself ran the 5' RACE reads through MiXCR, one entry per CDR3 protein. The data contain around 18,000 distinct CDR3 sequences, under 8.5% of them singletons. Notes on the study in general: Researchers reportedly found disease-linked clones significantly enriched in matched ankylosing spondylitis synovial fluid. Certain motif variants had earlier been reported in reactive arthritis synovial fluid and blood. Ankylosing spondylitis blood seemed to carry a telltale TCR beta motif made of under ten highly homologous variants. Those disease-linked clones were CD8+; they were also relatively rare in peripheral blood.

This receptor was identified in a male donor with ankylosing spondylitis or in good health (not recorded which). This rearrangement joins TRBV6-2 or TRBV6-3 to TRBJ1-5; D ambiguous. The sequenced sample was blood. CDR3 sequence: CASSYGLLSNQPQHF. The DNA of the CDR3 is TGTGCCAGCAGTTACGGGCTGCTATCCAATCAGCCCCAGCATTTT.